The rows below give T cell receptor beta chains drawn from one sample of a study of CD8 T cell repertoires and HIV-1 epitope variants. Produced via immunoSEQ multiplex PCR; TCRdb's table is partial and in-frame only. The repertoire includes some 87,000 clones, roughly 77% of them detected once, and about a quarter sits in the top ten. Sequencing was carried out using uncultured baseline CD8+ T cells from peripheral blood mononuclear cells (PBMCs). These receptors were taken from a male donor with HIV. CDR3s include the opening cysteine and the closing phenylalanine or tryptophan. A D gene is named only where the DNA matches it firmly. For some rows the clone size is stated as once, few or many, or as a class when expanded; others skip it.

TRBJ1-4,-,-,TRBV5-6,CASSSPGPSLNEKLFF,TGTGCCAGCAGCTCGCCGGGCCCGTCCCTAAATGAAAAACTGTTTTTT
TRBJ1-1,-,TRBD1,TRBV6-5,CASSFPGGNTEAFF,TGTGCCAGCAGTTTCCCAGGGGGGAACACTGAAGCTTTCTTT
TRBJ1-1,few,-,TRBV5-1,CASSLASMGTEAFF,TGCGCCAGCAGCTTGGCGTCGATGGGAACTGAAGCTTTCTTT
TRBJ2-5,-,TRBD2,TRBV7-2,CASSLASGGLQETQYF,TGTGCCAGCAGCTTAGCAAGCGGGGGGCTACAAGAGACCCAGTACTTC
TRBJ1-5,-,-,TRBV12-5,CASGLALAGNAHQPQHF,TGTGCTAGTGGTTTGGCACTGGCAGGGAACGCGCATCAGCCCCAGCATTTT
TRBJ2-3,-,-,TRBV1,CTGRPTDTQYF,TGCACCGGCCGGCCCACAGATACGCAGTATTTT
TRBJ1-2,-,TRBD1,TRBV13,CASSLRDRGYGYTF,TGTGCCAGCAGCCTCCGGGACAGGGGCTATGGCTACACCTTC
TRBJ1-1,-,TRBD1,TRBV7-9,CASSPYRGLAEAFF,TGTGCCAGCAGTCCTTACAGGGGGCTAGCTGAAGCTTTCTTT
TRBJ1-5,-,TRBD1,TRBV7-9,CASSVEAGTGFFSNQPQHF,TGTGCCAGCAGCGTAGAGGCTGGGACAGGGTTCTTTAGCAATCAGCCCCAGCATTTT
TRBJ1-1,-,-,TRBV13,CANTLRTNTEAFF,TGTGCCAACACCCTTAGGACGAACACTGAAGCTTTCTTT
TRBJ1-5,-,TRBD1,TRBV18,CASSPRTGVNQPQHF,TGTGCCAGCTCACCACGGACAGGGGTCAATCAGCCCCAGCATTTT
TRBJ1-4,-,-,TRBV21-1,CASSKLEGPNEKLFF,TGTGCCAGCAGCAAATTGGAGGGGCCAAATGAAAAACTGTTTTTT
TRBJ1-2,-,-,TRBV5-5,CASSLDPTGTLWGYTF,TGTGCCAGCAGCTTGGATCCGACAGGAACTCTATGGGGCTACACCTTC
TRBJ2-7,once,TRBD1,TRBV6-1,CASSDPTWTGSHEQYF,TGTGCCAGCAGTGACCCAACTTGGACAGGGTCCCACGAGCAGTACTTC
TRBJ2-7,-,TRBD2,TRBV19,CASSQTSGSFYEQYF,TGTGCCAGTAGTCAGACTAGCGGGAGTTTCTACGAGCAGTACTTC
TRBJ2-7,once,-,TRBV14,CASSQTPAGEQYF,TGTGCCAGCAGCCAGACACCAGCGGGCGAGCAGTACTTC
TRBJ2-7,-,TRBD1,TRBV9,CASSPQRDRAYEQYF,TGTGCCAGCAGCCCCCAGCGGGACAGGGCATACGAGCAGTACTTC
TRBJ2-1,-,TRBD1,TRBV2,CASGQGPYNEQFF,TGTGCCAGCGGACAGGGGCCCTACAATGAGCAGTTCTTC
TRBJ2-1,-,TRBD2,TRBV5-1,CASSLMTSGRVGNEQFF,TGCGCCAGCAGCTTGATGACTAGCGGGAGGGTGGGCAATGAGCAGTTCTTC
TRBJ2-5,-,TRBD2,TRBV4-2,CASSQASGSQQETQYF,TGTGCCAGCAGCCAAGCCAGCGGGAGCCAACAAGAGACCCAGTACTTC
TRBJ1-4,once,-,TRBV5-4,CASSLGQAQDEKLFF,TGTGCCAGCAGCTTGGGGCAGGCCCAAGATGAAAAACTGTTTTTT